The next 21 T cell receptor beta chains were all read from a single sample in a study of neurological immune-mediated disorders. MiXCR, run by TCRdb on the 5' RACE reads, gives a single entry per CDR3 protein. The sample includes under 60,000 distinct CDR3 sequences, around 5.3% of them seen just once. Source material: CD4+ T cells from blood. The receptors come from a woman younger than 35 with multiple sclerosis.

This clonotype was recorded at least ten times. The rearrangement links TRBV5-1 to TRBJ1-2, with 7 nucleotides matching TRBD1. The germline gives CDR1 SGHRS, CDR2 YFSETQ. Losses at the gene ends were 5 bases for V and 4 bases for J; bases not matched to a gene: 11. CDR3 length equals 15 residues. The CDR3 DNA reads TGCGCCAGCAGTCGATTGGAGGGGGCTGGCTATGGCTACACCTTC. Translated: CASSRLEGAGYGYTF.

This clonotype was counted many times. The V gene is TRBV10-3, the J gene TRBJ1-1; D unclear. Trimming took off 8 bases at V and 0 bases at J, with 4 bases between the two ends. CDR1 ENHRY and CDR2 SYGVKD come from the germline V gene. The CDR3 covers 11 residues. The CDR3 bases are TGTGCCATCCAGGTGAACACTGAAGCTTTCTTT. Translating gives CAIQVNTEAFF.

This clonotype was recorded many times. This chain joins TRBV2 and TRBJ1-6; TRBD1 matches 9 bases. The CDR3 contains 15 residues. The germline V gene has CDR1 SNHLY and CDR2 FYNNEI. V trimming: 4 bases; J trimming: 10 bases; junction bases outside the gene matches: 8. CDR3 in DNA: TGTGCCAGCAGTGCCGGGACAGGGCAGCGATCACCCCTCCACTTT. Translated: CASSAGTGQRSPLHF.

This clonotype was found many times. The CDR3 nucleotides read TGCAGTGCGGGTGTTGGCGGGGGCGCTGAGACCCAGTACTTC. Protein: CSAGVGGGAETQYF. This rearrangement joins TRBV20-1 to TRBJ2-5; tentatively, D is TRBD2 (7 bases). The CDR3 is 14 residues long. The germline V and J ends were trimmed by 6 bases and 5 bases, with 19 bases remaining between them. The germline V gene encodes CDR1 DFQATT and CDR2 SNEGSKA (reference sequence).

The CDR3 loop reads CASSRTGTSGRASSIQYF. The CDR3 nucleotides are TGTGCCAGCAGCAGAACCGGGACTAGCGGGAGGGCCAGTAGCATTCAGTACTTC. This sequence joins TRBV7-2 and TRBJ2-4, with TRBD2 identical over 16 bases. Germline V gene lookup returns CDR1 SGHTA and CDR2 FQGNSA. V trimming: 5 bases; J trimming: 9 bases; junction bases outside the gene matches: 13. The CDR3 contains 18 residues.

CDR3 sequence reads: CASSQRGDYEQYF. The CDR3 region has the DNA TGCGCCAGCAGTCAGCGGGGAGACTACGAGCAGTACTTC. The chain recombines TRBV5-1 with TRBJ2-7; 7 nucleotides align to TRBD2. The germline V gene encodes CDR1 SGHRS and CDR2 YFSETQ. The junction had 5 bases not matched to a gene; V was cut back by 5 bases and J by 3 bases. There are 13 residues in the CDR3.

This chain joins TRBV6-5 and TRBJ1-5; D not certain. The germline CDR1 and CDR2 sequences are MNHEY and SVGAGI. The V end lost 2 bases, the J end lost 0 bases, and 2 bases lay between the germline ends. This CDR3 has 13 amino acids. CDR3 sequence (DNA): TGTGCCAGCAGTTACGGTAGCAATCAGCCCCAGCATTTT. This encodes CASSYGSNQPQHF.

There are many counts of this clonotype. V gene TRBV3-1 combines with J gene TRBJ1-6; no reliable D call. Trimming removed 2 bases at V and 6 bases at J, with 5 bases between. Germline CDR1 and CDR2: LGHDT and YNNKEL (reference sequence). The CDR3 runs 13 residues. The CDR3 loop is CASSQRGNSPLHF. CDR3 nucleotides: TGTGCCAGCAGCCAACGGGGTAATTCACCCCTCCACTTT.

This clonotype has ten or more counts. The V call is TRBV7-2, the J call TRBJ2-5, with 9 bases fitting TRBD2. Trimming at V came to 1 base and at J to 4 bases, leaving 4 bases not matched to a gene. The length of the CDR3 is 15 residues. Germline V gives CDR1 SGHTA, CDR2 FQGNSA. CDR3 DNA: TGTGCCAGCAGCTTAGGGCGGGGGGGCATAGAGACCCAGTACTTC. Its translation is CASSLGRGGIETQYF.

The table lists this clonotype with many counts. The chain joins TRBV29-1 to TRBJ1-3; D might be TRBD1 (6 bases). CDR1 and CDR2 (germline): SQVTM, ANQGSEA. Trimming shortened V by 4 bases and J by 4 bases, and 14 bases separated the two germline ends. This CDR3 is built from 14 residues. The CDR3 DNA sequence: TGCAGCGTTGGGACAGCCACTGCAGGAAACACCATATATTTT. It encodes CSVGTATAGNTIYF.

This clonotype was picked up many times. The rearrangement uses TRBV5-1 and TRBJ1-1; no firm D call. V gave up 4 bases and J gave up 0 bases, with 22 bases separating them. The germline V gene has CDR1 SGHRS and CDR2 YFSETQ. The length of the CDR3 is 18 residues. The CDR3 nucleotides read TGCGCCAGCAGCGATAATATCCGGGCCCGTCCTCTGAACACTGAAGCTTTCTTT. Protein sequence: CASSDNIRARPLNTEAFF.

The sample holds many counts of this clonotype. J is TRBJ1-2 and V is TRBV6-5, with D possibly matching TRBD1 (6 bases). This CDR3 contains 15 residues. Germline V lookup: CDR1 MNHEY, CDR2 SVGAGI. V lost 8 bases to trimming and J lost 8 bases, with 24 bases between them. The DNA for the CDR3 is TGTGCCAGCGCCCGGAGGAACAGGGAAGGGCACGGCTACACCTTC. It is translated as CASARRNREGHGYTF.

This clonotype was picked up a small number of times. The chain combines TRBV30 with TRBJ2-1, with 8 bases identical to TRBD2. V lost 0 bases to trimming and J lost 2 bases; unmatched junction nucleotides: 15. The CDR3 is made up of 19 amino acids. Germline loops: CDR1 GTSNPN, CDR2 SVGIG (reference sequence). The DNA of the CDR3 is TGTGCCTGGAGTGTAAGGTTTGAGATGCGGGAGGTAACCTACAATGAGCAGTTCTTC. Protein sequence: CAWSVRFEMREVTYNEQFF. Variable domain in full (rest from reference TRBV30 and TRBJ2-1): SQTIHQWPATLVQPVGSPLSLECTVEGTSNPNLYWYRQAAGRGLQLLFYSVGIGQISSEVPQNLSASRPQDRQFILSSKKLLLSDSGFYLCAWSVRFEMREVTYNEQFFGPGTRLTVL.

This clonotype was counted ten times or more. The rearrangement joins TRBV12-3 or TRBV12-4 to TRBJ1-5; 11 bases line up with TRBD1. The junction had 7 bases not matched to a gene; V was cut back by 2 bases and J by 10 bases. This CDR3 comprises 15 residues. The chain's CDR3 is CASSLTRTGGDPQHF. The CDR3 region has the DNA TGTGCCAGCAGTTTAACTAGGACAGGGGGCGATCCCCAGCATTTT.

This clonotype was recorded many times. The J gene is TRBJ1-4, the V gene TRBV29-1, with D tentatively TRBD1 (5 bases). Per germline, CDR1 SQVTM and CDR2 ANQGSEA. The CDR3 consists of 13 residues. V lost 0 bases to trimming and J lost 6 bases, with 8 bases between them. DNA for the CDR3: TGCAGCGTTGAAGATCTGGGGGATGAAAAACTGTTTTTT. This sequence encodes CSVEDLGDEKLFF.

This clonotype has more than one count but fewer than ten. J is TRBJ1-6 and V is TRBV5-4; 7 nucleotides match TRBD1. Looked up from germline, CDR1 is SGHNT and CDR2 is YYREEE (reference sequence). After removal of 0 bases from V and 10 bases from J, the junction contained 1 base not matched to a gene. The CDR3 has 13 residues. CDR3 amino acids: CASSLAGGSPLHF. DNA of the CDR3: TGTGCCAGCAGCTTGGCAGGGGGATCACCCCTCCACTTT.

This clonotype was observed many times. The rearrangement links TRBV29-1 to TRBJ1-1, with D tentatively TRBD1 (5 bases). CDR3 length equals 15 residues. V was shortened by 3 bases and J by 2 bases, with 16 bases between the two germline ends. Germline lookup yields CDR1 SQVTM and CDR2 ANQGSEA. The chain's CDR3 is CSVDIPDSLNTEAFF. The CDR3 DNA follows: TGCAGCGTTGATATCCCCGACAGCCTAAACACTGAAGCTTTCTTT.

This clonotype has at least ten counts. The chain has TRBV11-2 and TRBJ1-6, with D unclear. The CDR3 loop spans 14 amino acids. In germline, CDR1 is SGHAT, CDR2 FQNNGV. The V end was cut by 5 bases, the J end by 5 bases, with 10 bases between. The CDR3 protein is CASSLNHNNSPLHF. CDR3 in DNA: TGTGCCAGCAGCCTTAATCATAATAATTCACCCCTCCACTTT.

This clonotype came up many times. V and J are TRBV4-1 and TRBJ1-5; no clear D gene. The germline V and J ends were trimmed by 0 bases and 9 bases, with 15 bases remaining between them. This CDR3 is built from 15 residues. CDR1 and CDR2 from the germline V gene are MGHRA and YSYEKL. CDR3 sequence: CASSQDLVSGRPQHF. The CDR3 coding sequence is TGCGCCAGCAGCCAAGATCTGGTTTCGGGTCGGCCCCAGCATTTT.

The sample holds many counts of this clonotype. The chain combines TRBV5-1 with TRBJ2-3; perhaps TRBD1 as D (5 bases). V was trimmed by 0 bases and J by 1 base, leaving 9 bases between them. CDR1 and CDR2 (germline): SGHRS, YFSETQ. The CDR3 extends over 15 amino acids. CDR3 bases: TGCGCCAGCAGCTTGGCAGGACAAGGCACAGATACGCAGTATTTT. Translation gives CASSLAGQGTDTQYF.

In its sample, this clonotype was seen many times. The chain recombines TRBV9 with TRBJ2-3; D is ambiguous. The germline V gene encodes CDR1 SGDLS and CDR2 YYNGEE. The CDR3 length is 18 residues. V was shortened by 2 bases and J by 2 bases, with 21 bases between the two germline ends. This chain's CDR3 is CASSVQPDFGYNTDTQYF. CDR3 in DNA: TGTGCCAGCAGCGTCCAGCCCGATTTCGGATACAACACAGATACGCAGTATTTT.